The 23 T cell receptor beta chains in this list originate from one sample, sequenced in a study of response to subunit inactivated influenza vaccine. MiXCR, applied by TCRdb to the RT-PCR reads, yields one record per CDR3 protein. The top ten hold 7.6% of the sample, which has hundreds of thousands of distinct CDR3 sequences, 14% seen once. Material: PBMCs from blood, obtained less than 15 days before vaccination. Every receptor here comes from a man aged 50-59 years who received an inactivated influenza vaccine.

Many counts were recorded for this clonotype. The chain has TRBV10-2 and TRBJ1-6, with D possibly TRBD1 on 5 matching bases. Germline loops: CDR1 WSHSY, CDR2 SAAADI. V lost 3 bases and J lost 5, with 8 bases in between. The CDR3 sequence is 14 residues long. CDR3 bases: TGCGCCAGCAGTGACGCAGGGAATAATTCACCCCTCCACTTT. Protein product: CASSDAGNNSPLHF.

The chain carries TRBV7-6 and TRBJ2-2; 8 bases are shared with TRBD2. CDR1 and CDR2 from the germline V gene are SGHVS and FNYEAQ. V trimming: 3 bases; J trimming: 3 bases; junction bases outside the gene matches: 3. The CDR3 extends over 15 amino acids. This chain's CDR3 is CASSFDGGDTGELFF. The CDR3 nucleotides read TGTGCCAGCAGCTTCGACGGGGGGGACACCGGGGAGCTGTTTTTT.

In this sample, this clonotype turned up a few times. The chain joins TRBV6-6 to TRBJ1-1, with D unresolved. In germline, CDR1 is MNHNY, CDR2 SVGAGI (reference sequence). V dropped 8 bases and J dropped 3 bases, with 7 bases sitting between them. The CDR3 loop spans 11 amino acids. CDR3 residues: CASGPDTEAFF. CDR3 bases: TGTGCCAGCGGCCCAGACACTGAAGCTTTCTTT.

The chain combines TRBV6-4 with TRBJ2-2; the D gene is possibly TRBD2 (6 bases). The V end was cut by 3 bases, the J end by 6 bases, with 11 bases between. CDR1 is MRHNA and CDR2 is SNTAGT in the germline V gene. The CDR3 spans 14 residues. The CDR3 region is CASSELAAAGELFF. The DNA for the CDR3 is TGTGCCAGCAGTGAATTAGCGGCCGCCGGGGAGCTGTTTTTT.

This rearrangement joins TRBV27 to TRBJ2-1; weak D call: TRBD2 (7 bases). Germline V lookup: CDR1 MNHEY, CDR2 SMNVEV (reference sequence). This CDR3 region has 17 residues. Trimming stripped 4 bases from V and 1 base from J, with 17 bases between. This CDR3 reads CASSSLGGGRSYNEQFF. Written as DNA, the CDR3 is TGTGCCAGCAGTTCCCTTGGGGGCGGGAGATCCTACAATGAGCAGTTCTTC.

This clonotype was observed at least ten times. J is TRBJ1-6 and V is TRBV12-3 or TRBV12-4; D is undetermined. Trimming removed 2 bases at V and 7 bases at J, with 6 bases between. The CDR3 extends over 13 amino acids. CDR3 protein: CASSLRENSPLHF. The CDR3 nucleotides are TGTGCCAGCAGTTTAAGAGAAAATTCACCCCTCCACTTT.

This clonotype was seen at least ten times. The gene calls are TRBV7-3 and TRBJ2-3, with 7 bases aligning to TRBD2. Looked up from germline, CDR1 is SGHTA and CDR2 is FQGTGA. This CDR3 is 15 amino acids long. Losses at the gene ends were 0 bases for V and 4 bases for J; bases not matched to a gene: 4. CDR3 DNA: TGTGCCAGCAGCTTAACGGGGGGAGGGGCAGATACGCAGTATTTT. It translates to CASSLTGGGADTQYF.

Many counts were recorded for this clonotype. This sequence joins TRBV4-1 and TRBJ2-2, with unresolved D. Trimming stripped 2 bases from V and 2 bases from J, with 9 bases between. The V gene's germline CDR1 is MGHRA and CDR2 YSYEKL. This CDR3 is 15 amino acids long. The CDR3 coding sequence is TGCGCCAGCAGCCAATGGGTTTCAAACACCGGGGAGCTGTTTTTT. It specifies CASSQWVSNTGELFF.

The J gene is TRBJ2-7, the V gene TRBV28; D gene ambiguous. With 3 bases removed from V and 2 bases from J, the gap between germline ends came to 11 bases. The germline V gene has CDR1 MDHEN and CDR2 SYDVKM. The CDR3 extends over 14 amino acids. The CDR3 here is CASSFGPPAYEQYF. The CDR3 coding sequence is TGTGCCAGCAGTTTCGGGCCGCCTGCCTACGAGCAGTACTTC. Filled out from reference TRBV28 and TRBJ2-7, the complete variable domain reads DVKVTQSSRYLVKRTGEKVFLECVQDMDHENMFWYRQDPGLGLRLIYFSYDVKMKEKGDIPEGYSVSREKKERFSLILESASTNQTSMYLCASSFGPPAYEQYFGPGTRLTVT.

The chain uses TRBV20-1 and TRBJ2-2, with 7 bases fitting TRBD1. This CDR3 region has 14 residues. Trimming removed 1 base from V and 4 bases from J; junction bases left unmatched: 3. The germline gives CDR1 DFQATT, CDR2 SNEGSKA (reference sequence). The CDR3 is CSARGQGGTGELFF. The CDR3, as DNA: TGCAGTGCTAGAGGACAGGGCGGCACCGGGGAGCTGTTTTTT.

V usage is TRBV2 and J usage is TRBJ2-2; D not resolved. V lost 2 bases and J lost 6, with 7 bases in between. Per germline, CDR1 SNHLY and CDR2 FYNNEI. This CDR3 spans 13 amino acids. CDR3 nucleotide sequence: TGTGCCAGCAGTGAAATTGGGTCCGGGGAGCTGTTTTTT. As protein: CASSEIGSGELFF.

CDR3 bases: TGTGCCAGCAGCCAATCGGGACTAGCGGGAGCAAATGAGCAGTTCTTC. Amino acids: CASSQSGLAGANEQFF. The chain combines TRBV14 with TRBJ2-1; 14 bases align to TRBD2. The CDR3 is 16 residues long. V was clipped by 2 bases and J by 7 bases; unmatched bases: 4. CDR1 is SGHDN and CDR2 is FVKESK in the germline V gene. The full variable domain, rest sourced from reference TRBV14 and TRBJ2-1, is EAGVTQFPSHSVIEKGQTVTLRCDPISGHDNLYWYRRVMGKEIKFLLHFVKESKQDESGMPNNRFLAERTGGTYSTLKVQPAELEDSGVYFCASSQSGLAGANEQFFGPGTRLTVL.

The rearrangement joins TRBV6-5 to TRBJ2-6; 7 positions agree with TRBD1. After removal of 5 bases from V and 4 bases from J, the junction contained 5 bases not matched to a gene. The germline CDR1 and CDR2 sequences are MNHEY and SVGAGI. The CDR3 is 15 amino acids. The CDR3 DNA is TGTGCCAGCAGTAACAGGGGAAGGGGGGCCAACGTCCTGACTTTC. Amino acids: CASSNRGRGANVLTF.

The sample holds a few counts of this clonotype. This chain uses TRBV27 with TRBJ2-7; D is uncertain. Germline CDR1 reads MNHEY; CDR2 reads SMNVEV (reference sequence). This CDR3 comprises 15 residues. Trimming left V 0 bases short and J 4 bases short, with 13 bases between. CDR3 nucleotides: TGTGCCAGCAGTTTATCCCCAGGAGTAGGGTACGAGCAGTACTTC. It translates to CASSLSPGVGYEQYF.

This clonotype came up a few times. The V and J genes are TRBV20-1 and TRBJ2-7; 9 bases align to TRBD1. J gave up 5 bases and V 5 bases, and 7 bases lay outside the gene matches. This CDR3 is built from 13 residues. CDR1 DFQATT and CDR2 SNEGSKA come from the germline V gene (reference sequence). The CDR3 loop reads CSAARQGVDEQYF. Here the CDR3 DNA reads TGCAGTGCTGCACGACAGGGGGTCGACGAGCAGTACTTC.

V is TRBV20-1 and J is TRBJ2-5; the match to TRBD1 covers 11 bases. Per germline, CDR1 DFQATT and CDR2 SNEGSKA (reference sequence). After removal of 6 bases from V and 2 bases from J, the junction contained 5 bases not matched to a gene. The CDR3 is 14 amino acids. The CDR3 sequence: CSAEGQGGQETQYF. CDR3 sequence (DNA): TGCAGTGCAGAGGGACAGGGGGGACAAGAGACCCAGTACTTC.

This clonotype turned up a few times. The chain joins TRBV11-2 to TRBJ2-1; the D is unclear. V lost 0 bases to trimming and J lost 3 bases, with 9 bases between them. Per germline, CDR1 SGHAT and CDR2 FQNNGV. The CDR3 sequence is 15 residues long. In DNA, the CDR3 is TGTGCCAGCAGCTTAGAAGGTGGGTTCTACAATGAGCAGTTCTTC. It translates to CASSLEGGFYNEQFF. Variable domain in full (rest from reference TRBV11-2 and TRBJ2-1): EAGVAQSPRYKIIEKRQSVAFWCNPISGHATLYWYQQILGQGPKLLIQFQNNGVVDDSQLPKDRFSAERLKGVDSTLKIQPAKLEDSAVYLCASSLEGGFYNEQFFGPGTRLTVL.

Turning to this clonotype: An end of the junction differs from the germline gene, which may be a read error. The chain has TRBV7-7 and TRBJ2-2, with 9 bases that match TRBD1. The CDR3 contains 15 residues. Germline CDR1 reads SSHAT; CDR2 reads FNYEAQ (reference sequence). CDR3 region: CASRGGQGNTGELFF. The DNA of the CDR3 is TGTGCTAGCAGAGGGGGACAGGGGAACACCGGGGAGCTGTTTTTT.

This clonotype was counted at least ten times. V and J are TRBV6-1 and TRBJ1-4, with D uncertain. Looked up from germline, CDR1 is MNHNS and CDR2 is SASEGT. This CDR3 is built from 13 residues. The germline V and J ends were trimmed by 6 bases and 13 bases, with 18 bases remaining between them. CDR3 region: CASSPTWKLPLFF. The CDR3 bases are TGTGCCAGCAGCCCCACCTGGAAACTTCCACTGTTTTTT.

The rearrangement links TRBV20-1 to TRBJ2-4, with 9 bases aligning to TRBD2. This CDR3 comprises 15 residues. V lost 4 bases to trimming and J lost 3 bases; unmatched junction nucleotides: 7. The V gene's germline CDR1 is DFQATT and CDR2 SNEGSKA (reference sequence). CDR3 loop: CSAIQLAGNKNIQYF. The DNA for the CDR3 is TGCAGTGCTATTCAGCTAGCGGGGAACAAAAACATTCAGTACTTC.

This chain links TRBV12-3 or TRBV12-4 with TRBJ2-1; tentatively, D is TRBD2 (5 bases). Trimming pared 0 bases from V and 7 bases from J, leaving 16 bases between. The CDR3 is 16 amino acids. CDR3 amino acids: CASSLARGSGKNEQFF. The CDR3 bases are TGTGCCAGCAGTTTAGCGCGAGGGAGTGGAAAGAATGAGCAGTTCTTC.

This clonotype was seen repeatedly, ten times or more. The chain couples TRBV6-5 to TRBJ2-7; D remains unclear. Germline V lookup: CDR1 MNHEY, CDR2 SVGAGI. The CDR3 runs 11 residues. V lost 8 bases and J 2 bases, leaving 7 bases between the germline ends. In DNA, the CDR3 is TGTGCCAGCGGACGCACCTACGAGCAGTACTTC. It translates to CASGRTYEQYF.

The sample holds many counts of this clonotype. The gene calls are TRBV24-1 and TRBJ2-5, with D possibly being TRBD2 (5 bases). The V gene's germline CDR1 is KGHDR and CDR2 SFDVKD. The CDR3 consists of 14 residues. V dropped 2 bases and J dropped 3 bases, with 9 bases sitting between them. The CDR3 DNA is TGTGCCACCAGTGATTGGTCAGCGGAAGAGACCCAGTACTTC. It yields the protein CATSDWSAEETQYF.